The present T cell receptor beta chain was sequenced within a study of cytomegalovirus exposure and HLA in healthy donors. General study findings and limits: A later analysis reportedly identified an Asian-associated ancestry cluster as carrying fewer N-insertions than the roughly 700-donor mean. A later analysis associated some 16,000 TCR beta sequences with HLA alleles at a 0.05 false discovery rate. TRBV6-2, TRBV6-3 and other indistinguishable V segments were excluded.

It was with 60 Vbeta and 13 Jbeta primers that the PCR ran. TCRdb's table, derived via immunoSEQ multiplex PCR, lists solely in-frame clones and lacks some. The data contain 170,000 or so clones, roughly 78% of them singletons. Participants comprised healthy donors of bone marrow. The V gene's germline CDR1 is MNHEY and CDR2 SMNVEV (reference sequence). The CDR3 consists of 15 residues. Trimming removed 6 bases at V and 1 base at J, with 13 bases between. This clone occurred once. As yet, its antigen is unknown. The rearrangement uses TRBV27 and TRBJ1-5, with D maybe TRBD1 (5 bases). This sequence was found in a woman aged 45-65 years in good health and CMV-seropositive. Sequenced sample: PBMCs. DNA for the CDR3: TGTGCCAGCAGCCCCCAGCAGGGAAGCAATCAGCCCCAGCATTTT. It translates to CASSPQQGSNQPQHF.